This T cell receptor beta chain was obtained from a study of blood T cell repertoires in COVID-19. At the level of the study: Both acute and convalescent COVID-19 samples were obtained from the United States, Italy and Spain. Sample material is recorded as cDNA or gDNA derived from T cells, B-cell-depleted T cells, or PBMCs.

CDR3 length: 17 amino acids. Germline CDR1 SGHVS, CDR2 FNYEAQ. Trimming cost V 0 bases and J 1 base, with 14 bases left between them. In the study's own analysis: Reference gene primer amplification gave estimated nucleated cell counts. The protocol was immunoSEQ multiplex PCR, while the TCRdb copy is restricted to in-frame clones and leaves out a portion. The DNA gave D and trimming, while V, J and clone size come from that table. The sample includes 150,000 or so clones, approximately 92% of them seen just once. Seattle enrolled patients during active infection and tracked them longitudinally. Sequenced input: peripheral blood. The TCR was taken from a man aged 18 to 30 with COVID-19, enrolled during active disease. The chain joins TRBV7-6 to TRBJ2-3; tentatively, D is TRBD2 (5 bases). The CDR3: CASSLARTEPGTDTQYF. CDR3 coding DNA: TGTGCCAGCAGCTTAGCCCGGACTGAACCTGGCACAGATACGCAGTATTTT.